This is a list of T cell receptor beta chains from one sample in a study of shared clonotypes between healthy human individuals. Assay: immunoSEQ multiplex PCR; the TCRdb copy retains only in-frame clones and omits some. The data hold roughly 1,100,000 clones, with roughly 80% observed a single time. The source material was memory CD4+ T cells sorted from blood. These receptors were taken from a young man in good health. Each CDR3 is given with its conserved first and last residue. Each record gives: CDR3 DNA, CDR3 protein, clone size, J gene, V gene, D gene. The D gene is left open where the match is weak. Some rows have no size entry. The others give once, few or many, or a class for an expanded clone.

TGTGCCAGCAGCGTCTCGGGACTAGCGACAGATACGCAGTATTTT	CASSVSGLATDTQYF	.	TRBJ2-3	TRBV9	TRBD2
TGTGCCAGCGCGAGTGGGGTGTTAGCGGGACCCGAGACCCAGTACTTC	CASASGVLAGPETQYF	few	TRBJ2-5	TRBV7-9	TRBD2
TGTGCCTGGAGTGTAGGGCCTGGGACAGATACGCAGTATTTT	CAWSVGPGTDTQYF	.	TRBJ2-3	TRBV30	.
TGTGCCAGCAGTTCCACAGGGGGCTGGGAAAAACTGTTTTTT	CASSSTGGWEKLFF	few	TRBJ1-4	TRBV28	TRBD1
TGTGCCAGCTCCCAGGGGGTGAACACCGGGGAGCTGTTTTTT	CASSQGVNTGELFF	.	TRBJ2-2	TRBV6-5	TRBD1
TGTGCCACCACCAGGGACAGCCCTTCTAACTATGGCTACACCTTC	CATTRDSPSNYGYTF	.	TRBJ1-2	TRBV19	TRBD1
TGCGCCAGCAGCTTGGGAACGGCCACAGATACGCAGTATTTT	CASSLGTATDTQYF	.	TRBJ2-3	TRBV5-1	.
TGTGCCAGCAGCCTACACCAACAGGGGGCCAATCAGCCCCAGCATTTT	CASSLHQQGANQPQHF	.	TRBJ1-5	TRBV7-2	TRBD1
TGTGCCAGCAGCACCCCCGGGACAGGGGGTCAGCCCCAGCATTTT	CASSTPGTGGQPQHF	.	TRBJ1-5	TRBV5-6	TRBD1
TGTGCCAGCTCACCATCGAACAGCCCTTCCTACGAGCAGTACTTC	CASSPSNSPSYEQYF	.	TRBJ2-7	TRBV18	.
TGCGCCAGCAGCCAAGAGACGGCAGCGGGAGCCAAAAACATTCAGTACTTC	CASSQETAAGAKNIQYF	.	TRBJ2-4	TRBV4-1	.
TGTGCCAGCGGAGAGGGTACAAACATTCAGTACTTC	CASGEGTNIQYF	.	TRBJ2-4	TRBV19	.
TGCAGCGTACAGGATCCCGGGGAGCTGTTTTTT	CSVQDPGELFF	.	TRBJ2-2	TRBV29-1	.
TGTGCCAGCAGCTTGTTTCAGGGGGGACAGACAACCGGGGAGCTGTTTTTT	CASSLFQGGQTTGELFF	many	TRBJ2-2	TRBV5-6	.
TGTGCCAGCTCCTTTGGGGATCTAGAGACCCAGTACTTC	CASSFGDLETQYF	many	TRBJ2-5	TRBV6-5	.
TGTGCCAGCAGCCTCCGGACTAACGGCACCGGGGAGCTGTTTTTT	CASSLRTNGTGELFF	.	TRBJ2-2	TRBV7-9	.
TGTGCCAGCAGCCAAGATTTGACTAGTCCCTACGAGCAGTACTTC	CASSQDLTSPYEQYF	.	TRBJ2-7	TRBV4-2	.
TGTTCGACCCGGAGGCTAGCGGGGAGGGCTGAGCAGTTCTTC	CSTRRLAGRAEQFF	.	TRBJ2-1	TRBV11-2	TRBD2
TGTGCCAGCAGCGCCACCGAGGGGACCCAGTACTTC	CASSATEGTQYF	.	TRBJ2-5	TRBV5-4	.
TGTGCCAGCAGCTTGATTGGTGACACTGAAGCTTTCTTT	CASSLIGDTEAFF	few	TRBJ1-1	TRBV7-2	.
TGTGCCAGCAGCCTCTACAGGGAGGCCGGGGAGCTGTTTTTT	CASSLYREAGELFF	.	TRBJ2-2	TRBV7-2	.
TGTGCCAGTAATGAGGGGTTCGGGGATGGCTACACCTTC	CASNEGFGDGYTF	.	TRBJ1-2	TRBV19	.
TGTGCCAGAAGCGCAGATGGACAGGGAGATACGCAGTATTTT	CARSADGQGDTQYF	.	TRBJ2-3	TRBV5-3	TRBD1
TGTGCCAGCAGGAGGGACAGGGGAGATTCACCCCTCCACTTT	CASRRDRGDSPLHF	.	TRBJ1-6	TRBV7-8	TRBD1
TGTGCCAGCAGCTTCCGGACAGGGGATAATTCACCCCTCCACTTT	CASSFRTGDNSPLHF	.	TRBJ1-6	TRBV11-2	TRBD1
TGTGCCAGCAGTTCCGCGGGAAATGGCTACACCTTC	CASSSAGNGYTF	.	TRBJ1-2	TRBV27	.
TGTGCCAGCAGCTTAGATCGAATATCCTCTGGAAACACCATATATTTT	CASSLDRISSGNTIYF	.	TRBJ1-3	TRBV11-2	.
TGTGCCAGCAGTAAATCGGGACACACTAATGAAAAACTGTTTTTT	CASSKSGHTNEKLFF	many	TRBJ1-4	TRBV6-1	.
TGTGCCATCCAGTCCGCTGCACGGAAAAGCACAGATACGCAGTATTTT	CAIQSAARKSTDTQYF	.	TRBJ2-3	TRBV10-3	.
TGTGCCAGCAGACCCGGACGGAACTACGAGCAGTACTTC	CASRPGRNYEQYF	.	TRBJ2-7	TRBV6-5	.
TGTGCCAGCAGCTTTAACTCCAACTATGGCTACACCTTC	CASSFNSNYGYTF	.	TRBJ1-2	TRBV7-2	.
TGTGCCAGCAGATTCTCCTTGGGACAGTACTATGGCTACACCTTC	CASRFSLGQYYGYTF	many	TRBJ1-2	TRBV27	TRBD1
TGTGCCAGCAGCTTAAAGGGCAGGGGGCGAGAGACCCAGTACTTC	CASSLKGRGRETQYF	.	TRBJ2-5	TRBV5-6	TRBD1
TGTGCCTGGAGTGACAGGGCCAGGGAGCCCCAGCATTTT	CAWSDRAREPQHF	.	TRBJ1-5	TRBV30	.
TGTGCCAGCAGCGCGAGAGAAAATGAGCAGTTCTTC	CASSARENEQFF	.	TRBJ2-1	TRBV9	.
TGTGCCAGCAGTTATAGCGGGGGGAACACCGGGGAGCTGTTTTTT	CASSYSGGNTGELFF	.	TRBJ2-2	TRBV7-9	TRBD2
TGTGCCAGCAGCTTAGCAATCGGGCAGACTCGGTACGAGCAGTACTTC	CASSLAIGQTRYEQYF	.	TRBJ2-7	TRBV7-2	.
TGTGCCAGCAGACAGGGCCCCCACACTGAAGCTTTCTTT	CASRQGPHTEAFF	.	TRBJ1-1	TRBV6-5	.
TGTGCCTGGAGAATAGGTCGGGAGACCCAGTACTTC	CAWRIGRETQYF	.	TRBJ2-5	TRBV30	.
TGTGCCAGCAGTGAGGGATTTGAGCAGTTCTTC	CASSEGFEQFF	.	TRBJ2-1	TRBV2	.
TGTGCCAGCAGTCCGGGACTAGCGTGGGAGACCCAGTACTTC	CASSPGLAWETQYF	.	TRBJ2-5	TRBV6-5	TRBD2
TGTGCCAGCAACGGCGCGGAGCGGGCCTACGAGCAGTACTTC	CASNGAERAYEQYF	.	TRBJ2-7	TRBV28	.
TGCGCCAGCAGCGTGACTAGCGGGAGTATGGAGACCCAGTACTTC	CASSVTSGSMETQYF	.	TRBJ2-5	TRBV5-1	TRBD2
TGCGCCAGCAGCCTCGACAGGGTAGAGACCCAGTACTTC	CASSLDRVETQYF	.	TRBJ2-5	TRBV5-1	TRBD1
TGTGCCAGCAGTTACTCGGATGGAACTAATGAAAAACTGTTTTTT	CASSYSDGTNEKLFF	once	TRBJ1-4	TRBV6-5	.
TGTGCCAGCAGCTTAGTGGGGCTAGCGGGGTACCAAGAGACCCAGTACTTC	CASSLVGLAGYQETQYF	.	TRBJ2-5	TRBV11-2	TRBD2
TGTGCCAGCAGCGGATCGGTGGGGCCACAAGAGACCCAGTACTTC	CASSGSVGPQETQYF	.	TRBJ2-5	TRBV7-2	.
TGTGCTAGCAGCCAAGGGACTGGGAACACAGATACGCAGTATTTT	CASSQGTGNTDTQYF	.	TRBJ2-3	TRBV7-7	.
TGTGCCAGCAGCTACGACTCAAGGGGGGAGACCCAGTACTTC	CASSYDSRGETQYF	.	TRBJ2-5	TRBV5-6	.